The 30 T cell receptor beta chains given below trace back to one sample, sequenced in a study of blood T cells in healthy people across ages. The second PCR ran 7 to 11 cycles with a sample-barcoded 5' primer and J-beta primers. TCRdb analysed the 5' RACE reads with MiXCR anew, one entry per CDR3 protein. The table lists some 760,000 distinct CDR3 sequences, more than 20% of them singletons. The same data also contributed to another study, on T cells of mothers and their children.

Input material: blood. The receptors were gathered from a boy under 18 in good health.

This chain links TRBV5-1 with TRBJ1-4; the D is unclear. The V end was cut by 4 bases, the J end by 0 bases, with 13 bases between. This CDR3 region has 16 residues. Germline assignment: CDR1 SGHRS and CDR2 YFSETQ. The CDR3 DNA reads TGCGCCAGCAGCCCAGAGCAGGACTCAACTAATGAAAAACTGTTTTTT. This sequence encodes CASSPEQDSTNEKLFF.

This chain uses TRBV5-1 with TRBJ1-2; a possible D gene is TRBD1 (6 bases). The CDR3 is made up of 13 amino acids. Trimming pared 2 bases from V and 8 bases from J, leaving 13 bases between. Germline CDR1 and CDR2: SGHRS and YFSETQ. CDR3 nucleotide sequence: TGCGCCAGCAGCTTACAGGGTGGGGAAGGCTACACCTTC. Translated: CASSLQGGEGYTF.

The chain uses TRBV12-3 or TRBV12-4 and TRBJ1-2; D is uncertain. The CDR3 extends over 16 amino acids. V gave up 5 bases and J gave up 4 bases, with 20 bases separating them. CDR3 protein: CASSLGRWLSGYGYTF. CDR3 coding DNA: TGTGCCAGCAGTCTTGGACGATGGCTTTCTGGCTATGGCTACACCTTC.

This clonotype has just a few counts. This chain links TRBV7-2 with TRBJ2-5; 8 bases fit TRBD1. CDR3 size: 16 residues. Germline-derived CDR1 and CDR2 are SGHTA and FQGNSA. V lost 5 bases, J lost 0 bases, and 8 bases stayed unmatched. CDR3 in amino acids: CASSEDRGPYQETQYF. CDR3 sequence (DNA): TGTGCCAGCAGCGAAGACAGGGGCCCGTACCAAGAGACCCAGTACTTC.

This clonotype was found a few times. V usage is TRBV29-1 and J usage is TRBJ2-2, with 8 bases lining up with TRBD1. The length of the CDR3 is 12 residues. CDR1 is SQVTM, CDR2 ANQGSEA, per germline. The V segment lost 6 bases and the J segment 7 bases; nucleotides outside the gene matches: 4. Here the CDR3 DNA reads TGCAGCGTCGGACAGGGAAACGGGGAGCTGTTTTTT. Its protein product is CSVGQGNGELFF.

CDR3 residues: CASSFETGINYGYTF. The CDR3 DNA is TGCGCCAGCAGCTTCGAGACGGGGATAAACTATGGCTACACCTTC. The gene calls are TRBV5-1 and TRBJ1-2; no clear D. The germline V gene has CDR1 SGHRS and CDR2 YFSETQ. This CDR3 is built from 15 residues. Trimming pared 2 bases from V and 2 bases from J, leaving 13 bases between. Based on the CDR3 plus reference TRBV5-1 and TRBJ1-2, the full variable domain is KAGVTQTPRYLIKTRGQQVTLSCSPISGHRSVSWYQQTPGQGLQFLFEYFSETQRNKGNFPGRFSGRQFSNSRSEMNVSTLELGDSALYLCASSFETGINYGYTFGSGTRLTVV.

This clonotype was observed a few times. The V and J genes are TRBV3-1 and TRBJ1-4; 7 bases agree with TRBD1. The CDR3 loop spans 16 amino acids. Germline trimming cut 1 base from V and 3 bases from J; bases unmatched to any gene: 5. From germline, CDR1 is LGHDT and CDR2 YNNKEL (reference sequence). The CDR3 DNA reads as TGTGCCAGCAGCCAAGTTACAGGGGTGTCTAATGAAAAACTGTTTTTT. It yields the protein CASSQVTGVSNEKLFF.

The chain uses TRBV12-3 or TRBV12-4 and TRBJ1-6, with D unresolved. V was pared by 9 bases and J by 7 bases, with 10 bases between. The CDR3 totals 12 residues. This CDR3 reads CASRHKNSPLHF. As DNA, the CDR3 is TGTGCCAGTCGCCACAAGAATTCACCCCTCCACTTT.

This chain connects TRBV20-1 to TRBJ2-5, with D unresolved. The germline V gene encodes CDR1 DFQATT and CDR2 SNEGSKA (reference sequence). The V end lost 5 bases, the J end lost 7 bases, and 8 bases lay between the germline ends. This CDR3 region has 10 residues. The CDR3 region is CSASRGTQYF. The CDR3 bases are TGCAGTGCTTCCCGTGGGACCCAGTACTTC.

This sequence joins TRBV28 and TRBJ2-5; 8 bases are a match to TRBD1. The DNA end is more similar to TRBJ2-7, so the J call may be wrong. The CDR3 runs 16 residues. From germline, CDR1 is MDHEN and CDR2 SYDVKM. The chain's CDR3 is CASSWVPGQVPLEQYF. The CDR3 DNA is TGTGCCAGCAGTTGGGTACCGGGACAGGTACCCCTCGAGCAGTACTTC.

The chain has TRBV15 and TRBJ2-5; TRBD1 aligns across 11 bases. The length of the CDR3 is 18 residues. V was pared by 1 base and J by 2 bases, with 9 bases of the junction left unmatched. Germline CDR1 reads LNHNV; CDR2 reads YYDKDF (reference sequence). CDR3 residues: CATSRGGTGGILQETQYF. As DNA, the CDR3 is TGTGCCACCAGCAGAGGCGGGACAGGGGGAATACTACAAGAGACCCAGTACTTC.

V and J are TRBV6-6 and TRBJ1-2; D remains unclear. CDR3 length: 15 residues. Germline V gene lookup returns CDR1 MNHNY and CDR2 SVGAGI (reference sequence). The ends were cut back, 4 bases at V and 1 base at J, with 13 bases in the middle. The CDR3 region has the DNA TGTGCCAGCAGTTCCGCCTTAGGCAGTAACTATGGCTACACCTTC. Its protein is CASSSALGSNYGYTF.

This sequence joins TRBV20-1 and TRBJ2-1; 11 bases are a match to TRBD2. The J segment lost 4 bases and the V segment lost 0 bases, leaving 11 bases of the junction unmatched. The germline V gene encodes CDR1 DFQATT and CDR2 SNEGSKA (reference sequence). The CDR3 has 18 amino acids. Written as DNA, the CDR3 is TGCAGTGCTAGAGATGGCCCGGGACTAGCGGAAAATTACAATGAGCAGTTCTTC. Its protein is CSARDGPGLAENYNEQFF.

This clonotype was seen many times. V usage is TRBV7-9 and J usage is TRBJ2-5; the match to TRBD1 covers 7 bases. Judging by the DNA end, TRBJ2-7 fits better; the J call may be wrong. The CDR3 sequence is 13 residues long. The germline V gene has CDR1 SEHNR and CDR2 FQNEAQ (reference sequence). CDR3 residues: CASSFSRGPEQYF. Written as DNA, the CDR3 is TGTGCCAGCAGCTTTAGTAGGGGGCCCGAGCAGTACTTC.

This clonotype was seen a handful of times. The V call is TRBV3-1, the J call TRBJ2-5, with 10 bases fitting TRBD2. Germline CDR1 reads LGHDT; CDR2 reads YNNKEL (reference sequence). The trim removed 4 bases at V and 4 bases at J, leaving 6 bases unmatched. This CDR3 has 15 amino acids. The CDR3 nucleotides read TGTGCCAGCAGCCGTCTAGCGGGGGCTTTAGAGACCCAGTACTTC. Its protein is CASSRLAGALETQYF.

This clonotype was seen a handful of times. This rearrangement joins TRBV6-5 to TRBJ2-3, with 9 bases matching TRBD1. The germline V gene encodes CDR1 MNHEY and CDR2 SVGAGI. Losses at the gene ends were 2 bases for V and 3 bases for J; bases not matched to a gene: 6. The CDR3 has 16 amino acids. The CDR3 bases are TGTGCCAGCAGTTACCGAGACAGGGGGGGAACAGATACGCAGTATTTT. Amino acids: CASSYRDRGGTDTQYF.

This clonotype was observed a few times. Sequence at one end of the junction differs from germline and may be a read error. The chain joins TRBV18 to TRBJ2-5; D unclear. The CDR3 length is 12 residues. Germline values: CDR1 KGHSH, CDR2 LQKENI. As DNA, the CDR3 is TGTGCCAGCTCACCACCCTCCCGGGTTCTGTTCTTC. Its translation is CASSPPSRVLFF.

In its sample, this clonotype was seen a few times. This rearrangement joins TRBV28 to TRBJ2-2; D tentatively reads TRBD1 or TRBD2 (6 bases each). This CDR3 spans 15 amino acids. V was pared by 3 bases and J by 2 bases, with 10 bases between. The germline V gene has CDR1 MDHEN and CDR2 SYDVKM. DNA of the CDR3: TGTGCCAGCAGTTTCGCGGGACACAACACCGGGGAGCTGTTTTTT. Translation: CASSFAGHNTGELFF.

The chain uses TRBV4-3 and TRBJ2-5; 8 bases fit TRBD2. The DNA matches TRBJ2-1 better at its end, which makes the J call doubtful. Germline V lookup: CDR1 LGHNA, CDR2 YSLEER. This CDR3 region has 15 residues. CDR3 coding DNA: TGCGCCAGCAGCCAAGGGAGCGGGAGCCTCAATGAGCAGTTCTTC. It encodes CASSQGSGSLNEQFF.

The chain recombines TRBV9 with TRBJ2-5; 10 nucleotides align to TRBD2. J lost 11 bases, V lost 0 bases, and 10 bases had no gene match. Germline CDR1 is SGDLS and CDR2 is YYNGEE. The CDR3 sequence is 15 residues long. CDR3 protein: CASSVALAGAGEQYF. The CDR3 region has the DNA TGTGCCAGCAGCGTAGCCCTAGCGGGAGCGGGGGAGCAGTACTTC.

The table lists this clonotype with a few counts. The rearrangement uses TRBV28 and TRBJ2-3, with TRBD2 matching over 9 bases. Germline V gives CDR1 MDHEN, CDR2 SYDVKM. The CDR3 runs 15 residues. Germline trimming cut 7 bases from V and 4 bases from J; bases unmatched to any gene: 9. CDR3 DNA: TGTGCCAGCACCCCGCCTAGCGGGACCCCAGATACGCAGTATTTT. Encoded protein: CASTPPSGTPDTQYF.

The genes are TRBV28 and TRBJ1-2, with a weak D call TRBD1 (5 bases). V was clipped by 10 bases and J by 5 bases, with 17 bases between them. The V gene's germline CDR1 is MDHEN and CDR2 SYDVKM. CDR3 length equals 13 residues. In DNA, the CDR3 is TGTGCCACCAAAACGGACGGGGGTTATGGCTACACCTTC. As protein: CATKTDGGYGYTF.

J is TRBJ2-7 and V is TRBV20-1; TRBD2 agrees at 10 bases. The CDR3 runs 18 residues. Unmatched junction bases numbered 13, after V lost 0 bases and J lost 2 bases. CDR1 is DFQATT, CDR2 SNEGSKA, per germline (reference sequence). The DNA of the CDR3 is TGCAGTGCTAGAGATGTAGGGGGGAAAGCGGGAGGGCCCTACGAGCAGTACTTC. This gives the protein CSARDVGGKAGGPYEQYF.

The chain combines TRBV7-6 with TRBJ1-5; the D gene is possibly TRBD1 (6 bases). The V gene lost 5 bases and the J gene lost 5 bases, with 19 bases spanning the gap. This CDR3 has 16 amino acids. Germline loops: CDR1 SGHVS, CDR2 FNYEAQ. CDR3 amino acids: CASSPRGGKGDQPQHF. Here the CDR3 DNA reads TGTGCCAGCAGCCCTCGGGGGGGCAAAGGGGATCAGCCCCAGCATTTT.

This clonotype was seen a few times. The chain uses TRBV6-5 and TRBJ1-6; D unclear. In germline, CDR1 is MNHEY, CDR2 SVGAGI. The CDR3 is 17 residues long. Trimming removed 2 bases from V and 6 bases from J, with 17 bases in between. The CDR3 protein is CASSYGVAGRRNSPLHF. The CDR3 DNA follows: TGTGCCAGCAGTTACGGGGTGGCCGGGAGGCGTAATTCACCCCTCCACTTT.

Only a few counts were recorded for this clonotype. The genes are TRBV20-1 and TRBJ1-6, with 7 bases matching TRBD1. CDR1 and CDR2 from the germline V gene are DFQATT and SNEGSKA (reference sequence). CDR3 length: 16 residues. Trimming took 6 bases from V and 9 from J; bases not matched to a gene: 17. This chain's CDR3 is CSAGHGQGDVGSPLHF. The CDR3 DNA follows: TGCAGTGCCGGACACGGGCAGGGGGACGTTGGTTCACCCCTCCACTTT.

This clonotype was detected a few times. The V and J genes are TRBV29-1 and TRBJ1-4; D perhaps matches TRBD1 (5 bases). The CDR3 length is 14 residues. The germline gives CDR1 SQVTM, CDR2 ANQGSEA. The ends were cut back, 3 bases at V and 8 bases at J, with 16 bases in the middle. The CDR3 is CSVEGEGTGEKLFF. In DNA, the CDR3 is TGCAGCGTTGAGGGTGAGGGGACGGGGGAAAAACTGTTTTTT.

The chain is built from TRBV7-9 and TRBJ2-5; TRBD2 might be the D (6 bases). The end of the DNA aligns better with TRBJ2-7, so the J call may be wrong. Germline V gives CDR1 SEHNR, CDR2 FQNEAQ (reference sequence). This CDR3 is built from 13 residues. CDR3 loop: CASRSIGGYEQYF. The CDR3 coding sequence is TGTGCCAGCAGGTCAATCGGGGGCTACGAGCAGTACTTC.

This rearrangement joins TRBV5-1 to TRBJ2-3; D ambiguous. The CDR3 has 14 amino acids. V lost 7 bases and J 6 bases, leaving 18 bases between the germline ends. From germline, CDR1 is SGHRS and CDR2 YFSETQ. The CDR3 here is CASLPMGIGDTQYF. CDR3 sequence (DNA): TGCGCCAGCCTTCCCATGGGTATCGGGGATACGCAGTATTTT.

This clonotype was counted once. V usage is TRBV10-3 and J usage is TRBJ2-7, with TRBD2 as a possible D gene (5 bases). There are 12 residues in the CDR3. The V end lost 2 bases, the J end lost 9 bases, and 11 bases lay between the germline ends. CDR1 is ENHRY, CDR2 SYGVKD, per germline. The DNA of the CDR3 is TGTGCCATCAGTGAGATCTGGGCGGGGCAGTACTTC. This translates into CAISEIWAGQYF.